The clone carrying this T cell receptor beta chain was found a few times. Then a second PCR, running about 6 to 11 cycles, was carried out with a sample-barcoded 5' primer and a J-beta primer mix. TCRdb re-analysed the 5' RACE reads in MiXCR, keeping a single row per CDR3 protein. This sample has 660,000 or so distinct CDR3 sequences; approximately 59% occur once, and the top ten carry roughly 34%. The data were obtained in a study of blood T cells in healthy people across ages. Per-sample yields of isolated PBMCs were at least 6 million. The germline CDR1 and CDR2 sequences are DFQATT and SNEGSKA (reference sequence). CDR3 length: 11 amino acids. V gave up 6 bases and J gave up 15 bases, with 18 bases separating them.

This receptor was obtained from a man in his 60s in good health. Sequences were obtained from blood. The chain has TRBV20-1 and TRBJ2-1, with D perhaps TRBD2 (6 bases). Here the CDR3 DNA reads TGCAGTGCCCCTCGGGGGTTCTTGCGGTTCTTC. This translates into CSAPRGFLRFF.